Below, 28 T cell receptor beta chains from the same sample are listed, as sequenced in a study of cytomegalovirus exposure and HLA in healthy donors. The PCR had 60 Vbeta and 13 Jbeta primers. Assay: immunoSEQ multiplex PCR; the TCRdb copy retains only in-frame clones and omits some. The sample carries about 57,000 clones, more than 70% recorded once. The sequenced sample consisted of PBMCs. All receptors derive from a man aged 25 to 40 in good health and CMV-seropositive.

In this sample, this clone turned up a few times. This chain connects TRBV28 to TRBJ1-2, with 9 bases matching TRBD1. V was clipped by 6 bases and J by 2 bases; unmatched bases: 7. This CDR3 has 15 residues. Germline CDR1 MDHEN, CDR2 SYDVKM. This chain's CDR3 is CASRNTGGGNYGYTF. For the CDR3, the DNA is TGTGCCAGCAGGAATACAGGGGGCGGGAACTATGGCTACACCTTC.

The chain recombines TRBV5-1 with TRBJ2-7; TRBD1 is a possible D gene (6 bases). CDR1 and CDR2 from the germline V gene are SGHRS and YFSETQ. The ends were cut back, 4 bases at V and 4 bases at J, with 15 bases in the middle. The CDR3 runs 14 residues. The CDR3 protein is CASSPVGQRYEQYF. The CDR3 DNA sequence: TGCGCCAGCAGCCCGGTAGGACAGAGATACGAGCAGTACTTC.

The sample holds one count of this clone. The chain employs TRBV14 and TRBJ1-6; no clear D gene. Deletions cut 4 bases from V and 2 bases from J, with 9 bases between. This CDR3 is built from 15 residues. Germline CDR1 and CDR2: SGHDN and FVKESK. The CDR3 reads CASSLQLAYNSPLHF. The CDR3 coding sequence is TGTGCCAGCAGCCTACAGTTGGCCTATAATTCACCCCTCCACTTT.

The chain is built from TRBV7-9 and TRBJ1-2; perhaps TRBD1 as D (5 bases). Trimming cost V 5 bases and J 2 bases, with 9 bases left between them. Germline-derived CDR1 and CDR2 are SEHNR and FQNEAQ (reference sequence). The CDR3 runs 13 residues. The CDR3 nucleotides read TGTGCCAGCAGCGGGACTGAAAACTATGGCTACACCTTC. Translation gives CASSGTENYGYTF.

The chain carries TRBV28 and TRBJ2-3; TRBD1 is a possible D gene (6 bases). This CDR3 has 13 residues. Trimming left V 4 bases short and J 5 bases short, with 10 bases between. Germline V lookup: CDR1 MDHEN, CDR2 SYDVKM. The CDR3 spells CASSYRDRDTQYF. The CDR3 bases are TGTGCCAGCAGTTACAGGGATAGAGATACGCAGTATTTT.

The genes are TRBV28 and TRBJ2-7; possible D gene TRBD1, 6 bases. CDR3 length: 13 amino acids. Per germline, CDR1 MDHEN and CDR2 SYDVKM. With 10 bases removed from V and 0 bases from J, the gap between germline ends came to 13 bases. The DNA for the CDR3 is TGTGCCACCGGAGGACAGCTCTCCTACGAGCAGTACTTC. It codes for CATGGQLSYEQYF.

CDR3 residues: CASSSGLAGVTTDTQYF. In nucleotides, the CDR3 is TGCGCCAGCAGCTCGGGACTAGCGGGGGTCACCACAGATACGCAGTATTTT. This chain joins TRBV5-1 and TRBJ2-3; 14 nucleotides match TRBD2. V trimming: 3 bases; J trimming: 2 bases; junction bases outside the gene matches: 5. CDR1 is SGHRS, CDR2 YFSETQ, per germline. The CDR3 spans 17 residues.

This clone occurred a few times. The rearrangement links TRBV19 to TRBJ1-2, with 8 bases fitting TRBD1. Germline V lookup: CDR1 LNHDA, CDR2 SQIVND (reference sequence). V gave up 6 bases and J gave up 7 bases; unmatched junction bases: 4. The CDR3 loop spans 12 amino acids. The CDR3 bases are TGTGCCAGTAGGGGGACAGGCGGTGGCTACACCTTC. Protein: CASRGTGGGYTF. The complete variable domain, with remaining parts taken from reference TRBV19 and TRBJ1-2, reads DGGITQSPKYLFRKEGQNVTLSCEQNLNHDAMYWYRQDPGQGLRLIYYSQIVNDFQKGDIAEGYSVSREKKESFPLTVTSAQKNPTAFYLCASRGTGGGYTFGSGTRLTVV.

The chain is built from TRBV5-1 and TRBJ2-5, with a weak D call TRBD1 (6 bases). This CDR3 contains 14 residues. Germline CDR1 is SGHRS and CDR2 is YFSETQ. V lost 2 bases and J 1 base, leaving 9 bases between the germline ends. CDR3 amino acids: CASSLQGGQETQYF. The CDR3 coding sequence is TGCGCCAGCAGCTTACAGGGCGGCCAAGAGACCCAGTACTTC.

V is TRBV27 and J is TRBJ2-3, with D unclear. Germline CDR1 MNHEY, CDR2 SMNVEV (reference sequence). The CDR3 totals 14 residues. The V gene lost 4 bases and the J gene lost 0 bases, with 8 bases spanning the gap. In DNA form, the CDR3 reads TGTGCCAGCAGTTCCTCCCCCAGCACAGATACGCAGTATTTT. Amino acid sequence: CASSSSPSTDTQYF.

The chain couples TRBV19 to TRBJ2-1, with 13 positions matching TRBD2. Germline V gives CDR1 LNHDA, CDR2 SQIVND (reference sequence). V lost 7 bases and J lost 9; bases outside the gene matches: 9. This CDR3 is 15 amino acids long. CDR3 in amino acids: CASTVLAGGLSEQFF. Here the CDR3 DNA reads TGTGCCAGTACCGTACTAGCGGGGGGGCTAAGTGAGCAGTTCTTC.

This clone appeared once. The chain carries TRBV25-1 and TRBJ1-5; a weak D match, TRBD1 (6 bases). Germline V lookup: CDR1 MGHDK, CDR2 SYGVNS. V lost 3 bases and J 6 bases, leaving 12 bases between the germline ends. This CDR3 has 14 amino acids. CDR3 in DNA: TGTGCCAGCAGTGAGACAGGCTGGGCTCAGCCCCAGCATTTT. This translates into CASSETGWAQPQHF.

The chain is built from TRBV7-2 and TRBJ1-1; D is unclear. The germline V gene encodes CDR1 SGHTA and CDR2 FQGNSA. V was trimmed by 3 bases and J by 6 bases, leaving 14 bases between them. The CDR3 loop spans 14 amino acids. CDR3 region: CASSFPGNTPEAFF. The CDR3 nucleotides are TGTGCCAGCAGCTTCCCGGGGAATACCCCTGAAGCTTTCTTT.

V and J are TRBV30 and TRBJ1-2; 9 nucleotides line up with TRBD1. Germline V gives CDR1 GTSNPN, CDR2 SVGIG (reference sequence). The CDR3 extends over 16 amino acids. V gave up 5 bases and J gave up 5 bases; unmatched junction bases: 15. CDR3 in DNA: TGTGCCTGGCGTCGGGACAGGGCGAAGGTTAAGTATGGCTACACCTTC. This sequence encodes CAWRRDRAKVKYGYTF.

The chain carries TRBV5-4 and TRBJ1-2, with D uncertain. CDR3 length equals 14 residues. V lost 0 bases and J 3 bases, leaving 9 bases between the germline ends. Per germline, CDR1 SGHNT and CDR2 YYREEE (reference sequence). CDR3 region: CASSLERQDYGYTF. DNA of the CDR3: TGTGCCAGCAGCTTGGAAAGGCAGGACTATGGCTACACCTTC.

As for this clone: Germline and junction disagree at one end, which may indicate a read error. The rearrangement joins TRBV7-9 to TRBJ1-1; 7 bases are a match to TRBD1. Germline V gives CDR1 SEHNR, CDR2 FQNEAQ (reference sequence). The length of the CDR3 is 12 residues. Here the CDR3 reads CSSSSTGSEAFF. The DNA of the CDR3 is TGTTCCAGCAGCTCGACAGGGTCTGAAGCTTTCTTT.

This rearrangement joins TRBV25-1 to TRBJ1-2; tentative D call: TRBD1 (6 bases). The V gene's germline CDR1 is MGHDK and CDR2 SYGVNS. The CDR3 loop spans 16 amino acids. V was shortened by 4 bases and J by 5 bases, with 20 bases between the two germline ends. The CDR3 protein is CASSGPNRVGPYGYTF. CDR3 DNA: TGTGCCAGCAGTGGGCCTAACAGGGTCGGCCCATATGGCTACACCTTC.

J is TRBJ2-2 and V is TRBV9; possible D gene TRBD2, 6 bases. The CDR3 covers 17 residues. V gave up 4 bases and J gave up 0 bases, with 16 bases separating them. Germline assignment: CDR1 SGDLS and CDR2 YYNGEE. CDR3 loop: CASSRYVGTSNTGELFF. In DNA, the CDR3 is TGTGCCAGCAGCAGATACGTAGGGACTTCGAACACCGGGGAGCTGTTTTTT.

This sequence joins TRBV6-5 and TRBJ2-5; D may be TRBD1 (5 bases). The CDR3 extends over 12 amino acids. Germline lookup yields CDR1 MNHEY and CDR2 SVGAGI. Trimming shortened V by 6 bases and J by 11 bases, and 16 bases separated the two germline ends. In DNA, the CDR3 is TGTGCCAGCAGCCAGGGCCGGGCCCTTCAGTACTTC. This gives the protein CASSQGRALQYF.

The genes are TRBV7-9 and TRBJ2-1; TRBD2 matches 8 bases. Germline trimming cut 5 bases from V and 5 bases from J; bases unmatched to any gene: 8. The germline CDR1 and CDR2 sequences are SEHNR and FQNEAQ (reference sequence). The length of the CDR3 is 15 residues. The CDR3 DNA follows: TGTGCCAGCAGCCTTCGGGGGGGCGACCACAATGAGCAGTTCTTC. As protein: CASSLRGGDHNEQFF. The variable domain in full, completed from reference TRBV7-9 and TRBJ2-1, reads DTGVSQNPRHKITKRGQNVTFRCDPISEHNRLYWYRQTLGQGPEFLTYFQNEAQLEKSRLLSDRFSAERPKGSFSTLEIQRTEQGDSAMYLCASSLRGGDHNEQFFGPGTRLTVL.

The chain recombines TRBV7-8 with TRBJ1-3; D might be TRBD1 (5 bases). Germline V CDR1 and CDR2: SGHVS, FQNEAQ. The CDR3 totals 15 residues. Trimming stripped 5 bases from V and 2 bases from J, with 13 bases between. CDR3 region: CASSSRGGAGNTIYF. As DNA, the CDR3 is TGTGCCAGCAGCAGCCGGGGAGGGGCTGGAAACACCATATATTTT.

The chain employs TRBV10-2 and TRBJ2-3; D is unclear. The CDR3 sequence is 15 residues long. In germline, CDR1 is WSHSY, CDR2 SAAADI. Trimming removed 7 bases from V and 1 base from J, with 15 bases in between. CDR3 coding DNA: TGCGCCAGCATCCCGACTCCGTTGGGCACAGATACGCAGTATTTT. Translated: CASIPTPLGTDTQYF.

V is TRBV29-1 and J is TRBJ1-1; a possible D gene is TRBD1 (6 bases). V was trimmed by 6 bases and J by 5 bases, leaving 19 bases between them. Germline CDR1 and CDR2: SQVTM and ANQGSEA. CDR3 length equals 14 residues. The CDR3 DNA reads as TGCAGCGTGCCACGGACTCTCCAGGGGACTGAAGCTTTCTTT. It encodes CSVPRTLQGTEAFF.

V and J are TRBV5-1 and TRBJ1-6; a possible D gene is TRBD1 (5 bases). The V gene lost 1 base and the J gene lost 4 bases, with 6 bases spanning the gap. The CDR3 has 14 amino acids. The germline V gene encodes CDR1 SGHRS and CDR2 YFSETQ. CDR3 nucleotide sequence: TGCGCCAGCAGCTTGTCAGGGTATAATTCACCCCTCCACTTT. Amino acids: CASSLSGYNSPLHF.

The chain carries TRBV19 and TRBJ2-7; tentative D call: TRBD1 (5 bases). The germline V and J ends were trimmed by 1 base and 2 bases, with 6 bases remaining between them. This CDR3 is 13 amino acids long. Germline V lookup: CDR1 LNHDA, CDR2 SQIVND (reference sequence). The CDR3 coding sequence is TGTGCCAGTAGTATAGGGACAACCTACGAGCAGTACTTC. Protein product: CASSIGTTYEQYF.

The rearrangement uses TRBV9 and TRBJ2-2; 10 nucleotides align to TRBD2. Per germline, CDR1 SGDLS and CDR2 YYNGEE. V shed 3 bases, J shed 1 base, and the junction held 6 bases outside the gene matches. This CDR3 contains 17 residues. The CDR3 sequence is CASSGRWTSGNTGELFF. CDR3 DNA sequence: TGTGCCAGCAGCGGCCGCTGGACTAGCGGGAACACCGGGGAGCTGTTTTTT.

V gene TRBV27 combines with J gene TRBJ2-2; TRBD1 aligns across 9 bases. CDR3 length: 16 residues. Trimming removed 5 bases from V and 6 bases from J; junction bases left unmatched: 10. The germline V gene has CDR1 MNHEY and CDR2 SMNVEV (reference sequence). The DNA of the CDR3 is TGTGCCAGCAGTCTCCCGGGACAGGGTCATCCCGGGGAGCTGTTTTTT. It yields the protein CASSLPGQGHPGELFF.

The chain employs TRBV7-9 and TRBJ2-5, with 9 positions matching TRBD1. The J call may be incorrect, as the DNA end agrees better with TRBJ2-7. In germline, CDR1 is SEHNR, CDR2 FQNEAQ (reference sequence). The CDR3 is 16 residues long. As DNA, the CDR3 is TGTGCCAGCAGCCACCCGGTGACAGGGGGCTCCTACGAGCAGTACTTC. Translated, it gives CASSHPVTGGSYEQYF.